The 21 T cell receptor beta chains given below trace back to one sample, sequenced in a study of T cell responses to AZD1222 COVID-19 vaccine. Using immunoSEQ multiplex PCR, the repertoire was profiled, and TCRdb retains in-frame clones only, with some absent. In the table there are roughly 100,000 clones, roughly 88% of which are singletons. The input for sequencing was peripheral blood, taken on day 0 of AZD1222 vaccination. All receptors come from an adult in good health.

V gene TRBV19 combines with J gene TRBJ2-5, with D perhaps given as TRBD1 or TRBD2 (6 bases each). This CDR3 region has 14 residues. The V and J ends lost 6 bases and 4 bases respectively, with 15 bases between them. Germline lookup yields CDR1 LNHDA and CDR2 SQIVND (reference sequence). Written as DNA, the CDR3 is TGTGCCAGTAGGGAGGGACACAAAAGAGAGACCCAGTACTTC. It is translated as CASREGHKRETQYF.

The chain has TRBV27 and TRBJ2-2, with D maybe TRBD1 (6 bases). The V end lost 7 bases, the J end lost 6 bases, and 9 bases lay between the germline ends. Germline loops: CDR1 MNHEY, CDR2 SMNVEV (reference sequence). This CDR3 is built from 12 residues. The CDR3: CASNGGPGELFF. In nucleotides, the CDR3 is TGTGCCAGCAATGGGGGCCCCGGGGAGCTGTTTTTT.

The chain links TRBV7-9 to TRBJ1-1; tentative D call: TRBD1 (6 bases). The CDR3 loop spans 16 amino acids. Looked up from germline, CDR1 is SEHNR and CDR2 is FQNEAQ (reference sequence). V shed 7 bases and J shed 0 bases, with 18 bases lying between them. The CDR3 spells CASTSGTSTMNTEAFF. In DNA form, the CDR3 reads TGTGCCAGCACCTCGGGGACATCTACCATGAACACTGAAGCTTTCTTT.

The V gene is TRBV4-1, the J gene TRBJ2-3; 7 positions agree with TRBD2. With V trimmed by 3 bases and J by 3 bases, 9 bases remained unmatched. CDR1 and CDR2 from the germline V gene are MGHRA and YSYEKL. The CDR3 loop spans 16 amino acids. CDR3 region: CASSHPSGDPTDTQYF. The CDR3 nucleotides read TGCGCCAGCAGCCACCCCAGCGGGGACCCTACAGATACGCAGTATTTT.

This clone was seen once. The rearrangement links TRBV6-1 to TRBJ2-7; no clear D gene. The germline V gene encodes CDR1 MNHNS and CDR2 SASEGT. Deletions cut 3 bases from V and 4 bases from J, with 10 bases between. The CDR3 sequence is 13 residues long. The CDR3 DNA reads TGTGCCAGCAGTGACGGGCTGATATACGAGCAGTACTTC. Translation: CASSDGLIYEQYF.

The V gene is TRBV6-5, the J gene TRBJ1-1; D not resolved. Per the germline V gene, CDR1 is MNHEY and CDR2 is SVGAGI. V was shortened by 1 base and J by 5 bases, with 8 bases between the two germline ends. The CDR3 is 13 amino acids. CDR3 DNA: TGTGCCAGCAGTTACTTGGCGGGGACTGAAGCTTTCTTT. Its translation: CASSYLAGTEAFF.

The chain couples TRBV7-9 to TRBJ2-5, with D possibly matching TRBD2 (7 bases). From germline, CDR1 is SEHNR and CDR2 FQNEAQ (reference sequence). Trimming pared 1 base from V and 2 bases from J, leaving 11 bases between. The CDR3 totals 15 residues. CDR3 sequence reads: CASSLVGRGQETQYF. The DNA for the CDR3 is TGTGCCAGCAGCTTAGTTGGGAGGGGGCAAGAGACCCAGTACTTC.

The CDR3 sequence: CASSLLSGYTF. CDR3 coding DNA: TGTGCCAGCAGCCTCCTTTCCGGCTACACCTTC. The chain has TRBV7-9 and TRBJ1-2; D remains unclear. The CDR3 has 11 residues. Germline-derived CDR1 and CDR2 are SEHNR and FQNEAQ (reference sequence). V was cut by 5 bases and J by 8 bases, with 9 bases left in between.

The rearrangement links TRBV28 to TRBJ2-5; TRBD2 matches 9 bases. In germline, CDR1 is MDHEN, CDR2 SYDVKM. Trimming cost V 3 bases and J 4 bases; bases outside gene matches: 6. The CDR3 loop spans 15 amino acids. In nucleotides, the CDR3 is TGTGCCAGCAGTTTCAGGACTAGCGTGGGAGAGACCCAGTACTTC. Protein: CASSFRTSVGETQYF.

The CDR3 loop is CASSRRNSGNTIYF. The DNA for the CDR3 is TGTGCCAGCAGCCGACGGAACTCTGGAAACACCATATATTTT. The chain uses TRBV5-8 and TRBJ1-3; D is unresolved. V lost 4 bases, J lost 0 bases, and 8 bases lay in between. Germline values: CDR1 SGHTS, CDR2 YDEGEE. CDR3 length equals 14 residues.

By sample fraction, this clone is medium-sized. The chain recombines TRBV29-1 with TRBJ2-7; TRBD1 agrees at 10 bases. The CDR3 spans 12 residues. The germline gives CDR1 SQVTM, CDR2 ANQGSEA. Germline trimming cut 7 bases from V and 4 bases from J; bases unmatched to any gene: 4. In DNA, the CDR3 is TGCAGCGCCGGGACAGGGGAATACGAGCAGTACTTC. The encoded protein is CSAGTGEYEQYF.

The chain links TRBV5-6 to TRBJ1-6; D not certain. The CDR3 sequence is 15 residues long. Germline-derived CDR1 and CDR2 are SGHDT and YYEEEE. V lost 4 bases, J lost 0 bases, and 8 bases lay in between. CDR3 sequence: CASSRSISYNSPLHF. The CDR3 DNA reads TGTGCCAGCAGCCGAAGCATCTCCTATAATTCACCCCTCCACTTT.

This clone was counted once. The rearrangement links TRBV6-6 to TRBJ1-3, with D uncertain. Germline V CDR1 and CDR2: MNHNY, SVGAGI (reference sequence). The length of the CDR3 is 16 residues. With 5 bases removed from V and 0 bases from J, the gap between germline ends came to 14 bases. The CDR3 is CASSHPLTSSGNTIYF. The CDR3 DNA reads TGTGCCAGCAGTCACCCTCTGACCAGCTCTGGAAACACCATATATTTT.

This clone showed up just once. CDR3 coding DNA: TGTGCCAGCAGCAGGATGAACACTGAAGCTTTCTTT. It specifies CASSRMNTEAFF. V and J are TRBV28 and TRBJ1-1; D remains ambiguous. Germline-derived CDR1 and CDR2 are MDHEN and SYDVKM. Between the trimmed V and J ends, which lost 6 bases and 0 bases, there was a span of 5 bases. CDR3 length: 12 residues.

This clone was recorded once. The chain is built from TRBV6-5 and TRBJ2-3; 9 positions agree with TRBD2. Germline trimming cut 7 bases from V and 2 bases from J; bases unmatched to any gene: 1. Germline lookup yields CDR1 MNHEY and CDR2 SVGAGI. The CDR3 loop spans 13 amino acids. The CDR3 loop is CASTSGNTDTQYF. The CDR3 coding sequence is TGTGCCAGCACTAGCGGGAACACAGATACGCAGTATTTT.

This chain links TRBV28 with TRBJ2-7, with D unresolved. From germline, CDR1 is MDHEN and CDR2 SYDVKM. This CDR3 comprises 12 residues. Trimming took off 2 bases at V and 3 bases at J, with 5 bases between the two ends. CDR3 sequence: CASSLNVYEQYF. CDR3 in DNA: TGTGCCAGCAGTTTAAACGTCTACGAGCAGTACTTC.

This chain uses TRBV6-5 with TRBJ2-7; D gene unclear. This CDR3 comprises 15 residues. Trimming shortened V by 3 bases and J by 0 bases, and 12 bases separated the two germline ends. The germline gives CDR1 MNHEY, CDR2 SVGAGI. The chain's CDR3 is CASSYDLESSYEQYF. CDR3 DNA sequence: TGTGCCAGCAGTTATGACCTGGAAAGCTCCTACGAGCAGTACTTC.

This clone was seen only a few times. CDR3 DNA sequence: TGTGCCAGCAGGGGAAAAACAGGGGGCCTAAGCACAGATACGCAGTATTTT. Translating it yields CASRGKTGGLSTDTQYF. The chain employs TRBV25-1 and TRBJ2-3; 9 nucleotides agree with TRBD1. Germline V gene lookup returns CDR1 MGHDK and CDR2 SYGVNS. CDR3 size: 17 residues. Trimming at V came to 6 bases and at J to 0 bases, leaving 10 bases not matched to a gene.

This chain connects TRBV2 to TRBJ2-5; TRBD2 matches 8 bases. Looked up from germline, CDR1 is SNHLY and CDR2 is FYNNEI. With V trimmed by 1 base and J by 4 bases, 8 bases remained unmatched. The CDR3 sequence is 16 residues long. The chain's CDR3 is CASSEGTSSWGETQYF. The CDR3 DNA reads TGTGCCAGCAGTGAAGGGACTAGCTCTTGGGGAGAGACCCAGTACTTC.

This chain uses TRBV19 with TRBJ1-5; no reliable D call. With 5 bases removed from V and 2 bases from J, the gap between germline ends came to 10 bases. There are 14 residues in the CDR3. Germline V lookup: CDR1 LNHDA, CDR2 SQIVND (reference sequence). The DNA for the CDR3 is TGTGCCAGTAGTCGCATTCATGGCAATCAGCCCCAGCATTTT. Translated: CASSRIHGNQPQHF.

The chain combines TRBV28 with TRBJ1-6; D unclear. Germline V CDR1 and CDR2: MDHEN, SYDVKM. This CDR3 is built from 13 residues. V gave up 6 bases and J gave up 7 bases, with 10 bases separating them. CDR3 amino acids: CASRDAINSPLHF. CDR3 nucleotides: TGTGCCAGCAGGGACGCGATAAATTCACCCCTCCACTTT.